This TCR beta chain was found in a study of blood T cell repertoires in COVID-19. Background on the study: The origin of the acute and convalescent COVID-19 samples was the United States, Italy and Spain. T cells, B-cell-depleted T cells, or PBMCs supplied cDNA or gDNA.

This CDR3 has 15 amino acids. The trim removed 4 bases at V and 5 bases at J, leaving 9 bases unmatched. CDR1 and CDR2 from the germline V gene are SEHNR and FQNEAQ (reference sequence). In the original processing: Nucleated cell counts were estimated from reference gene primer amplification. Only in-frame clones appear in the TCRdb table, and some are missing; sequencing was by immunoSEQ multiplex PCR. The V and J calls and clone size are taken from that table; D and trimming were inferred from the DNA. Seen here are around 150,000 clones, approximately 83% observed once, and the top ten hold 9.1%. J is TRBJ2-7 and V is TRBV7-9; 9 bases align to TRBD2. Sequencing was done on a sample of peripheral blood. The receptor was derived from an elderly woman with active or convalescent COVID-19. This CDR3 is CASSSGAGGTHEQYF. CDR3 in DNA: TGTGCCAGCAGCTCTGGGGCGGGGGGGACCCACGAGCAGTACTTC.